The 14 T cell receptor beta chains in this list originate from one sample, sequenced in a study of technical replicates of blood from four donors. Assay used: immunoSEQ multiplex PCR; TCRdb lists only in-frame clones, some missing. The repertoire holds some 85,000 clones, with around 94% as singletons. Sequenced input: T cells isolated from PBMCs. The receptors come from a human donor in good health.

The chain has TRBV13 and TRBJ2-7; TRBD2 agrees at 16 bases. CDR3 size: 17 residues. CDR1 is PRHDT, CDR2 FYEKMQ, per germline (reference sequence). J gave up 6 bases and V 4 bases, and 9 bases lay outside the gene matches. CDR3 sequence: CASSSPGTSGRAGEQYF. The CDR3 nucleotides are TGTGCCAGCAGCTCCCCCGGGACTAGCGGGAGGGCCGGCGAGCAGTACTTC.

V is TRBV5-4 and J is TRBJ1-1; tentative D call: TRBD1 (5 bases). Germline V CDR1 and CDR2: SGHNT, YYREEE (reference sequence). Trimming removed 5 bases at V and 2 bases at J, with 13 bases between. This CDR3 comprises 14 residues. CDR3 in amino acids: CASRQDMGNTEAFF. As DNA, the CDR3 is TGTGCCAGCAGACAGGATATGGGTAACACTGAAGCTTTCTTT.

V usage is TRBV4-1 and J usage is TRBJ2-7, with D possibly matching TRBD1 (5 bases). V shed 0 bases and J shed 0 bases, with 9 bases lying between them. The CDR3 totals 15 residues. Per the germline V gene, CDR1 is MGHRA and CDR2 is YSYEKL. Written as DNA, the CDR3 is TGCGCCAGCAGCCAAGACCCCAGGGTCTCCTACGAGCAGTACTTC. This encodes CASSQDPRVSYEQYF.

This chain connects TRBV2 to TRBJ2-7, with 7 bases lining up with TRBD1. Trimming removed 1 base from V and 5 bases from J; junction bases left unmatched: 8. The V gene's germline CDR1 is SNHLY and CDR2 FYNNEI. This CDR3 comprises 15 residues. The CDR3 DNA follows: TGTGCCAGCAGTGAAGATCGAACAGGGGCGGACGAGCAGTACTTC. This encodes CASSEDRTGADEQYF. The variable domain in full, completed from reference TRBV2 and TRBJ2-7, reads EPEVTQTPSHQVTQMGQEVILRCVPISNHLYFYWYRQILGQKVEFLVSFYNNEISEKSEIFDDQFSVERPDGSNFTLKIRSTKLEDSAMYFCASSEDRTGADEQYFGPGTRLTVT.

This chain connects TRBV19 to TRBJ2-1; 9 bases agree with TRBD2. Germline loops: CDR1 LNHDA, CDR2 SQIVND (reference sequence). The CDR3 spans 18 residues. Trimming at V came to 3 bases and at J to 2 bases, leaving 11 bases not matched to a gene. The CDR3 protein is CASSIAENGGRAYNEQFF. The CDR3, as DNA: TGTGCCAGTAGTATCGCTGAGAATGGCGGGAGGGCCTACAATGAGCAGTTCTTC.

The table lists this clone with a count of one. The chain is built from TRBV10-3 and TRBJ1-2; TRBD1 is a possible D gene (5 bases). The ends were cut back, 6 bases at V and 4 bases at J, with 15 bases in the middle. The CDR3 is made up of 14 amino acids. Germline V gene data show CDR1 as ENHRY and CDR2 as SYGVKD. The CDR3 nucleotides read TGTGCCATCAGGGAGGTTGACAGACCCTATGGCTACACCTTC. It yields the protein CAIREVDRPYGYTF.

The V gene is TRBV27, the J gene TRBJ1-1; tentatively, D is TRBD1 (5 bases). Germline V lookup: CDR1 MNHEY, CDR2 SMNVEV (reference sequence). The CDR3 has 14 amino acids. V dropped 5 bases and J dropped 3 bases, with 13 bases sitting between them. CDR3 in amino acids: CASSPGTADTEAFF. CDR3 DNA sequence: TGTGCCAGCAGTCCGGGGACTGCTGACACTGAAGCTTTCTTT.

The J gene is TRBJ2-3, the V gene TRBV5-7; no definite D call. TRBV5-7 counts as an open reading frame of uncertain function. V was trimmed by 0 bases and J by 0 bases, leaving 17 bases between them. This CDR3 is 18 amino acids long. CDR3 nucleotide sequence: TGTGCCAGCAGCTTGGTGTCAGTATGTGGTAATAGCACAGATACGCAGTATTTT. This encodes CASSLVSVCGNSTDTQYF.

The chain combines TRBV2 with TRBJ2-2; the D gene is possibly TRBD2 (6 bases). CDR3 length equals 16 residues. V lost 7 bases and J lost 0, with 15 bases in between. Germline assignment: CDR1 SNHLY and CDR2 FYNNEI. The CDR3 sequence is CASISRDTSNTGELFF. DNA for the CDR3: TGTGCCAGCATCTCGCGGGATACCTCGAACACCGGGGAGCTGTTTTTT. Full variable domain (outside the CDR3, taken from reference TRBV2 and TRBJ2-2): EPEVTQTPSHQVTQMGQEVILRCVPISNHLYFYWYRQILGQKVEFLVSFYNNEISEKSEIFDDQFSVERPDGSNFTLKIRSTKLEDSAMYFCASISRDTSNTGELFFGEGSRLTVL.

With respect to this clone: The identical CDR3 is also encoded by other nucleotide sequences in the sample. The genes are TRBV5-6 and TRBJ2-7, with no clear D. Germline CDR1 is SGHDT and CDR2 is YYEEEE. This CDR3 has 11 amino acids. V was shortened by 3 bases and J by 1 base, with 2 bases between the two germline ends. The DNA of the CDR3 is TGTGCCAGCAGCTCTTCCTACGAGCAGTACTTC. It encodes CASSSSYEQYF.

This clone was observed once. CDR3 sequence (DNA): TGTGCCAGACTTCTCCTGGAGCAGTTCTTC. It yields the protein CARLLLEQFF. The rearrangement links TRBV6-1 to TRBJ2-1, with no clear D. V lost 9 bases and J 10 bases, leaving 10 bases between the germline ends. The CDR3 sequence is 10 residues long. Germline V gives CDR1 MNHNS, CDR2 SASEGT.

V is TRBV6-5 and J is TRBJ1-2; tentative D call: TRBD1 (6 bases). V was trimmed by 4 bases and J by 2 bases, leaving 8 bases between them. CDR3 length: 13 amino acids. Germline loops: CDR1 MNHEY, CDR2 SVGAGI. The CDR3 nucleotides are TGTGCCAGCAGTTTGACAGGAAACTATGGCTACACCTTC. Translating it yields CASSLTGNYGYTF.

The J gene is TRBJ2-3, the V gene TRBV7-8, with 7 bases fitting TRBD2. This CDR3 spans 15 amino acids. The J segment lost 2 bases and the V segment lost 3 bases, leaving 5 bases of the junction unmatched. Germline assignment: CDR1 SGHVS and CDR2 FQNEAQ. CDR3 in amino acids: CASSFRAGSTDTQYF. CDR3 bases: TGTGCCAGCAGCTTTCGAGCGGGATCCACAGATACGCAGTATTTT.

J is TRBJ2-7 and V is TRBV5-1; maybe TRBD1 (6 bases). CDR3 length equals 15 residues. Germline CDR1 reads SGHRS; CDR2 reads YFSETQ. The germline V and J ends were trimmed by 3 bases and 2 bases, with 15 bases remaining between them. The CDR3 loop reads CASSSFGQHTYEQYF. The CDR3 nucleotides are TGCGCCAGCAGCTCATTCGGACAGCATACCTACGAGCAGTACTTC.